This passage covers 21 T cell receptor beta chains from one sample sequenced in a study of blood T cell dynamics during melanoma immunotherapy (dated by TCRdb to the early 2020s). Receptor amplification or capture employed the immunoSEQ multiplex PCR assay. This immuneACCESS table, as held by TCRdb, lists in-frame sequences with V and J called but not all clones. Of the missing ones, under half trace to an unresolved V gene in checked studies; the others have no known cause. In this sample the table shows 10,000 to 13,000 clones, 70% to 90% of which occur a single time. Together, the top ten hold around 5.8% of the sample. The sample's time point label, decoded: week 3, after first cycle of checkpoint inhibitor. The sample here was blood, taken from a patient treated with checkpoint blockade. The receptors originated from a human donor with melanoma.

The genes are TRBV30 and TRBJ2-7; 9 bases match TRBD1. The CDR3 has 12 residues. Looked up from germline, CDR1 is GTSNPN and CDR2 is SVGIG (reference sequence). J gave up 5 bases and V 5 bases, and 4 bases lay outside the gene matches. The CDR3 reads CAWGTGYDEQYF. The CDR3 nucleotides are TGTGCCTGGGGGACAGGGTACGACGAGCAGTACTTC. The full variable domain, with the rest looked up from reference TRBV30 and TRBJ2-7, is SQTIHQWPATLVQPVGSPLSLECTVEGTSNPNLYWYRQAAGRGLQLLFYSVGIGQISSEVPQNLSASRPQDRQFILSSKKLLLSDSGFYLCAWGTGYDEQYFGPGTRLTVT.

The rearrangement links TRBV4-2 to TRBJ1-6; the match to TRBD1 covers 9 bases. Germline loops: CDR1 LGHNA, CDR2 YNFKEQ. Germline trimming cut 4 bases from V and 0 bases from J; bases unmatched to any gene: 10. This CDR3 has 19 amino acids. The DNA of the CDR3 is TGTGCCAGCAGCCCCAAGCGGGACAGGGATTTCTCCTATAATTCACCCCTCCACTTT. Its protein product is CASSPKRDRDFSYNSPLHF.

The chain links TRBV19 to TRBJ1-2; D not resolved. Germline V gene sequence: CDR1 LNHDA, CDR2 SQIVND (reference sequence). The CDR3 has 17 residues. With 3 bases removed from V and 3 bases from J, the gap between germline ends came to 20 bases. CDR3 coding DNA: TGTGCCAGTAGTATTTCCCCCGGGAAATTGGTAGACTATGGCTACACCTTC. Amino acid sequence: CASSISPGKLVDYGYTF.

This clone was seen once. The rearrangement uses TRBV29-1 and TRBJ2-5; 10 bases line up with TRBD1. The germline V gene has CDR1 SQVTM and CDR2 ANQGSEA. Unmatched junction bases numbered 10, after V lost 4 bases and J lost 11 bases. The CDR3 consists of 13 residues. In DNA form, the CDR3 reads TGCAGCGTTGCCGGGACAGGGGACTTGGGACAGTACTTC. Translation: CSVAGTGDLGQYF.

The genes are TRBV5-1 and TRBJ2-7, with no clear D. CDR1 and CDR2 from the germline V gene are SGHRS and YFSETQ. The CDR3 extends over 15 amino acids. Trimming cost V 5 bases and J 2 bases, with 17 bases left between them. CDR3 nucleotide sequence: TGCGCCAGCAGGGGGTGGTCGGACCGGACCTACGAGCAGTACTTC. It translates to CASRGWSDRTYEQYF.

This clone came up once. V gene TRBV9 combines with J gene TRBJ1-1, with 7 bases aligning to TRBD1. J lost 4 bases, V lost 4 bases, and 4 bases had no gene match. The CDR3 loop spans 13 amino acids. Looked up from germline, CDR1 is SGDLS and CDR2 is YYNGEE. CDR3 region: CASSPGQITEAFF. Here the CDR3 DNA reads TGTGCCAGCAGCCCGGGACAGATCACTGAAGCTTTCTTT.

The J gene is TRBJ1-6, the V gene TRBV7-2, with D hard to call. In germline, CDR1 is SGHTA, CDR2 FQGNSA. The CDR3 is 17 amino acids. V dropped 1 base and J dropped 3 bases, with 13 bases sitting between them. CDR3 in DNA: TGTGCCAGCAGCTTAGAGTCAACGATCCGCTATAATTCACCCCTCCACTTT. It codes for CASSLESTIRYNSPLHF.

This clone was seen just once. The rearrangement links TRBV5-1 to TRBJ2-3; possibly TRBD1 or TRBD2 for D (5 bases each). CDR1 is SGHRS and CDR2 is YFSETQ in the germline V gene. The ends were cut back, 4 bases at V and 1 base at J, with 10 bases in the middle. CDR3 length equals 14 residues. The CDR3 DNA sequence: TGCGCCAGCAGCCCGCCGGGGCGCACAGATACGCAGTATTTT. Protein product: CASSPPGRTDTQYF.

The genes are TRBV7-8 and TRBJ2-1; D ambiguous. The length of the CDR3 is 11 residues. Germline V gene sequence: CDR1 SGHVS, CDR2 FQNEAQ. V shed 5 bases and J shed 6 bases, with 5 bases lying between them. The CDR3 region is CASSQVNEQFF. Here the CDR3 DNA reads TGTGCCAGCAGCCAAGTCAATGAGCAGTTCTTC.

This chain uses TRBV12-5 with TRBJ1-5; D remains ambiguous. This CDR3 comprises 15 residues. CDR1 and CDR2 (germline): LGHNT, FRNRAP. V was cut by 4 bases and J by 5 bases, with 15 bases left in between. CDR3 loop: CASGSWDPNYQPQHF. CDR3 nucleotide sequence: TGTGCTAGTGGTTCATGGGATCCCAATTATCAGCCCCAGCATTTT.

The V gene is TRBV7-8, the J gene TRBJ1-2; D is ambiguous. This CDR3 has 14 residues. V was trimmed by 7 bases and J by 3 bases, leaving 15 bases between them. Per germline, CDR1 SGHVS and CDR2 FQNEAQ. The CDR3 DNA reads as TGTGCCAGCACGAGGAGCCCCTGGGACTATGGCTACACCTTC. Translation gives CASTRSPWDYGYTF.

This clone was seen just once. The chain recombines TRBV5-6 with TRBJ1-6, with TRBD1 as a possible D gene (6 bases). With 1 base removed from V and 9 bases from J, the gap between germline ends came to 11 bases. CDR3 size: 14 residues. Germline V lookup: CDR1 SGHDT, CDR2 YYEEEE. The CDR3, as DNA: TGTGCCAGCAGCTTGAGGGGGGTTGCTTCACCCCTCCACTTT. Translated, it gives CASSLRGVASPLHF.

The J gene is TRBJ2-7, the V gene TRBV18; no clear D gene. The CDR3 has 14 residues. Germline lookup yields CDR1 KGHSH and CDR2 LQKENI. Trimming left V 1 base short and J 0 bases short, with 7 bases between. The CDR3 region is CASSPRQDSYEQYF. DNA of the CDR3: TGTGCCAGCTCACCACGGCAAGACTCCTACGAGCAGTACTTC.

This chain connects TRBV7-9 to TRBJ2-1; D not resolved. This CDR3 is built from 17 residues. The germline V and J ends were trimmed by 0 bases and 2 bases, with 14 bases remaining between them. Germline V gene sequence: CDR1 SEHNR, CDR2 FQNEAQ (reference sequence). The CDR3 region has the DNA TGTGCCAGCAGCTTAGCGGTAGCCGCCCGGCCCTACAATGAGCAGTTCTTC. Amino acid sequence: CASSLAVAARPYNEQFF.

The rearrangement links TRBV5-5 to TRBJ1-2; maybe TRBD1 (6 bases). The ends were cut back, 4 bases at V and 4 bases at J, with 14 bases in the middle. CDR3 length: 14 amino acids. Germline assignment: CDR1 SGHKS and CDR2 YYEKEE (reference sequence). The CDR3 loop is CASSRQDVGYGYTF. In nucleotides, the CDR3 is TGTGCCAGCAGCCGACAGGACGTAGGCTATGGCTACACCTTC.

V gene TRBV4-3 combines with J gene TRBJ1-5; 7 bases match TRBD1. This CDR3 has 15 amino acids. Trimming at V came to 0 bases and at J to 7 bases, leaving 6 bases not matched to a gene. Germline V gene data show CDR1 as LGHNA and CDR2 as YSLEER. Here the CDR3 DNA reads TGCGCCAGCAGCCAAGACCGACAGGGACAACAGCCCCAGCATTTT. Amino acids: CASSQDRQGQQPQHF.

The chain links TRBV4-3 to TRBJ1-5, with D unclear. Germline V gives CDR1 LGHNA, CDR2 YSLEER. This CDR3 is built from 13 residues. Trimming removed 4 bases at V and 5 bases at J, with 9 bases between. In nucleotides, the CDR3 is TGCGCCAGCAGCCTTGGAAGGGATCAGCCCCAGCATTTT. As protein: CASSLGRDQPQHF.

This clone has a single count. The V and J genes are TRBV10-3 and TRBJ1-1, with unresolved D. This CDR3 has 13 residues. The ends were cut back, 6 bases at V and 3 bases at J, with 11 bases in the middle. Germline V gene data show CDR1 as ENHRY and CDR2 as SYGVKD. CDR3 residues: CAISRALDTEAFF. CDR3 DNA sequence: TGTGCCATCAGCCGGGCCCTGGACACTGAAGCTTTCTTT.

A single count supports this clone. This chain links TRBV11-3 with TRBJ1-4; the match to TRBD1 covers 7 bases. CDR3 length equals 13 residues. Unmatched junction bases numbered 1, after V lost 1 base and J lost 8 bases. CDR1 is SGHNT, CDR2 YENEEA, per germline. The CDR3 loop reads CASSLGQGEKLFF. As DNA, the CDR3 is TGTGCCAGCAGCTTAGGACAGGGAGAAAAACTGTTTTTT.

This chain joins TRBV6-5 and TRBJ1-1; TRBD1 is a possible D gene (5 bases). Trimming cost V 6 bases and J 5 bases, with 16 bases left between them. The CDR3 totals 14 residues. The germline V gene has CDR1 MNHEY and CDR2 SVGAGI. The CDR3 loop reads CASSTGGGGTEAFF. The CDR3 DNA reads as TGTGCCAGCAGCACCGGGGGGGGAGGGACTGAAGCTTTCTTT.

The CDR3 loop is CASSDRTFSYEQYF. CDR3 sequence (DNA): TGTGCCAGTAGTGACAGGACTTTCTCCTACGAGCAGTACTTC. This chain links TRBV19 with TRBJ2-5; a weak D match, TRBD1 (6 bases). The J call could be wrong; TRBJ2-7 is a better fit for the DNA end. CDR1 is LNHDA and CDR2 is SQIVND in the germline V gene (reference sequence). This CDR3 has 14 amino acids.